This TCR beta chain was retrieved from a study of response to subunit inactivated influenza vaccine. The study's findings and limits: There was a suggestion from the authors that each seasonal influenza vaccination recruits few new T cells.

This clonotype was counted once. The antigen remains undetermined. Germline CDR1 reads SGHAT; CDR2 reads FQDESV (reference sequence). This CDR3 comprises 20 residues. The J segment lost 0 bases and the V segment lost 5 bases, leaving 16 bases of the junction unmatched. TCRdb re-called the RT-PCR reads with MiXCR, one entry per CDR3 protein. The sample contains 450,000 to 600,000 distinct CDR3 sequences, 16% of which appear only once. J is TRBJ2-6 and V is TRBV11-1, with 7 bases identical to TRBD1. This specimen was CD4+ T cells sorted from PBMCs, taken approximately 25 months after vaccination. This clonotype was sampled from a man between 50 and 70 years old who received an inactivated influenza vaccine. CDR3: CASSGTGTVLFPSGANVLTF. The CDR3 nucleotides read TGTGCCAGCAGCGGTACCGGGACAGTTCTATTCCCCTCTGGGGCCAACGTCCTGACTTTC. The complete variable domain, with remaining parts taken from reference TRBV11-1 and TRBJ2-6, reads EAEVAQSPRYKITEKSQAVAFWCDPISGHATLYWYRQILGQGPELLVQFQDESVVDDSQLPKDRFSAERLKGVDSTLKIQPAELGDSAMYLCASSGTGTVLFPSGANVLTFGAGSRLTVL.